The 21 T cell receptor beta chains reported below all come from one sample, sequenced in a study of identical twins. TCRdb called the 5' RACE reads again in MiXCR, with one record for every CDR3 protein. The sample shows around 530,000 distinct CDR3 sequences, 12% to 15% of them seen only once. These data are also associated with another study on yellow fever vaccine responses in identical twins.

Input material: CD4+ T cells sorted from blood. The receptor source for this set is a woman aged 18-29 years in good health.

For the CDR3, the DNA is TGTGCCAGCAGTTTACCATCTGGGTTCCTGGCAGGGGGTAGGTACAATGAGCAGTTCTTC. The encoded protein is CASSLPSGFLAGGRYNEQFF. V usage is TRBV28 and J usage is TRBJ2-1, with 7 bases matching TRBD1. V was pared by 2 bases and J by 4 bases, with 20 bases of the junction left unmatched. CDR1 is MDHEN and CDR2 is SYDVKM in the germline V gene. The length of the CDR3 is 20 residues.

This sequence joins TRBV12-3 or TRBV12-4 and TRBJ2-1; a weak D match, TRBD2 (5 bases). Trimming pared 2 bases from V and 10 bases from J, leaving 15 bases between. The CDR3 extends over 14 amino acids. The DNA for the CDR3 is TGTGCCAGCAGTTTATATGCACTCCGGGGAGAGCAGTTCTTC. It is translated as CASSLYALRGEQFF.

The CDR3 loop is CASSLSSPNYGYTF. The CDR3 DNA reads as TGCGCCAGCAGCTTGTCCAGCCCTAACTATGGCTACACCTTC. The chain couples TRBV5-1 to TRBJ1-2; D unresolved. There are 14 residues in the CDR3. Germline lookup yields CDR1 SGHRS and CDR2 YFSETQ. With 1 base removed from V and 0 bases from J, the gap between germline ends came to 7 bases.

This chain joins TRBV6-1 and TRBJ2-1; 14 bases align to TRBD2. Germline V lookup: CDR1 MNHNS, CDR2 SASEGT. CDR3 length: 15 residues. Trimming removed 6 bases from V and 6 bases from J; junction bases left unmatched: 4. The CDR3 DNA reads TGTGCCAGCAGAAGAGGACTAGCGGGGGGCAATGAGCAGTTCTTC. It translates to CASRRGLAGGNEQFF.

The chain couples TRBV12-3 or TRBV12-4 to TRBJ2-5; tentative D call: TRBD2 (5 bases). The CDR3 length is 15 residues. Between the trimmed V and J ends, which lost 6 bases and 0 bases, there was a span of 14 bases. This CDR3 is CASSLRRAYQETQYF. CDR3 DNA: TGTGCCAGCAGCCTCAGGCGGGCGTACCAAGAGACCCAGTACTTC.

The chain recombines TRBV7-8 with TRBJ2-3; 12 nucleotides match TRBD2. With V trimmed by 7 bases and J by 0 bases, 17 bases remained unmatched. CDR3 length: 20 residues. In germline, CDR1 is SGHVS, CDR2 FQNEAQ. CDR3 residues: CASTLRVGLAGGWSTDTQYF. Here the CDR3 DNA reads TGTGCCAGCACCCTACGGGTGGGGCTAGCGGGGGGGTGGAGCACAGATACGCAGTATTTT.

The chain employs TRBV12-3 or TRBV12-4 and TRBJ2-5; 7 nucleotides line up with TRBD2. V shed 2 bases, J shed 1 base, and the junction held 7 bases outside the gene matches. This CDR3 region has 16 residues. The CDR3 spells CASSLRIAGPQETQYF. CDR3 DNA sequence: TGTGCCAGCAGTTTAAGGATAGCGGGCCCCCAAGAGACCCAGTACTTC.

The sample holds a few counts of this clonotype. V gene TRBV12-3 or TRBV12-4 combines with J gene TRBJ2-2; D gene uncertain. V was trimmed by 10 bases and J by 1 base, leaving 10 bases between them. CDR3 length: 13 amino acids. The DNA of the CDR3 is TGTGCCATTGCCTATATGAACACCGGGGAGCTGTTTTTT. This translates into CAIAYMNTGELFF.

The table lists this clonotype with a few counts. This chain links TRBV20-1 with TRBJ2-3; 7 bases are a match to TRBD2. Germline assignment: CDR1 DFQATT and CDR2 SNEGSKA (reference sequence). The CDR3 spans 18 residues. The V segment lost 1 base and the J segment 0 bases; nucleotides outside the gene matches: 13. The CDR3 nucleotides read TGCAGTGCTAGAGGCCGAGCGGGAAGTTATACTAGCACAGATACGCAGTATTTT. Amino acids: CSARGRAGSYTSTDTQYF.

This clonotype came up many times. An end of the junction does not agree with germline; a read error may underlie this. This sequence joins TRBV5-1 and TRBJ2-1; 9 bases map to TRBD2. The germline V gene has CDR1 SGHRS and CDR2 YFSETQ. The CDR3 is 14 residues long. CDR3 in DNA: TGCGCCAGCAGCTTGGCAGCGGGAGGCAATAAGCAGTTCTTC. It encodes CASSLAAGGNKQFF.

The chain joins TRBV6-1 to TRBJ2-5, with 9 nucleotides matching TRBD1. CDR1 and CDR2 from the germline V gene are MNHNS and SASEGT. The ends lost 8 bases at V and 0 bases at J; junction bases unmatched: 16. The CDR3 covers 18 residues. The CDR3 region is CASSRSPYRGQNQETQYF. The CDR3 DNA reads TGTGCCAGCTCGAGGTCCCCCTACAGGGGGCAGAACCAAGAGACCCAGTACTTC.

This clonotype was detected a few times. The rearrangement joins TRBV6-1 to TRBJ2-1; 12 nucleotides agree with TRBD1. The CDR3 sequence is 19 residues long. CDR1 is MNHNS, CDR2 SASEGT, per germline. The J segment lost 4 bases and the V segment lost 4 bases, leaving 14 bases of the junction unmatched. CDR3 nucleotides: TGTGCCAGCAGTGTCCAAACGGGACAGGGGGCGTGGGGGTACAATGAGCAGTTCTTC. Encoded protein: CASSVQTGQGAWGYNEQFF.

This clonotype was seen more than once but under ten times. As DNA, the CDR3 is TGTGCCAGCTCACCGCTACCGACCGGGACAGACTACGAGCAGTACTTC. It is translated as CASSPLPTGTDYEQYF. V usage is TRBV18 and J usage is TRBJ2-7; 7 bases match TRBD1. This CDR3 region has 16 residues. Germline V lookup: CDR1 KGHSH, CDR2 LQKENI. J lost 3 bases, V lost 3 bases, and 11 bases had no gene match.

This clonotype has only a few counts. The V call is TRBV11-1, the J call TRBJ2-7, with 7 bases aligning to TRBD2. Trimming took 1 base from V and 4 from J; bases not matched to a gene: 19. CDR3 size: 19 residues. Germline assignment: CDR1 SGHAT and CDR2 FQDESV (reference sequence). CDR3 nucleotides: TGTGCCAGCAGCTTAGGGGTTCTCCCCCGGCGGGAGTTCCCTTACGAGCAGTACTTC. Translated, it gives CASSLGVLPRREFPYEQYF.

This clonotype was seen repeatedly, ten times or more. This sequence joins TRBV28 and TRBJ2-1; D is tentatively TRBD1 or TRBD2 (5 bases each). The CDR3 consists of 14 residues. V shed 6 bases and J shed 0 bases, with 9 bases lying between them. The germline V gene has CDR1 MDHEN and CDR2 SYDVKM. CDR3 region: CASSRGGSYNEQFF. In DNA form, the CDR3 reads TGTGCCAGCAGCCGTGGGGGCTCCTACAATGAGCAGTTCTTC.

This clonotype was seen more than once but under ten times. The J gene is TRBJ1-5, the V gene TRBV6-2 or TRBV6-3; D may be TRBD1 (5 bases). V was trimmed by 4 bases and J by 5 bases, leaving 9 bases between them. Germline-derived CDR1 and CDR2 are MNHEY and SVGEGT. This CDR3 is 13 amino acids long. CDR3 nucleotides: TGTGCCAGCAGTTGGGTAGGGGATCAGCCCCAGCATTTT. Amino acids: CASSWVGDQPQHF.

The chain employs TRBV12-3 or TRBV12-4 and TRBJ2-1, with 12 bases identical to TRBD2. V gave up 6 bases and J gave up 0 bases; unmatched junction bases: 6. The CDR3 is 17 amino acids. This CDR3 reads CASSITSGRFSYNEQFF. Written as DNA, the CDR3 is TGTGCCAGCAGCATTACTAGCGGGAGGTTCTCCTACAATGAGCAGTTCTTC.

Note on this clonotype: Being one base from a much bigger clone, this may be a read error. This chain uses TRBV12-3 or TRBV12-4 with TRBJ2-5; no definite D call. Trimming removed 2 bases from V and 2 bases from J, with 6 bases in between. The CDR3 is 13 residues long. DNA of the CDR3: TGTGCCAGCAGTTTATTCGAGCAAGAGACCCAGTACTTC. This codes for CASSLFEQETQYF.

The V and J genes are TRBV27 and TRBJ2-1; 8 bases agree with TRBD2. J lost 4 bases, V lost 4 bases, and 12 bases had no gene match. CDR1 and CDR2 from the germline V gene are MNHEY and SMNVEV (reference sequence). The CDR3 spans 17 residues. This CDR3 reads CASSSLLTSAMYNEQFF. CDR3 nucleotides: TGTGCCAGCAGTTCCCTTTTGACTAGCGCAATGTACAATGAGCAGTTCTTC.

This clonotype appeared many times. The V call is TRBV7-9, the J call TRBJ2-7; TRBD1 agrees at 7 bases. V dropped 7 bases and J dropped 2; count of bases not matched to a gene: 5. CDR1 and CDR2 from the germline V gene are SEHNR and FQNEAQ (reference sequence). The CDR3 length is 13 residues. The CDR3 sequence: CASTRDSPYEQYF. The CDR3 DNA sequence: TGTGCCAGCACCAGGGACAGCCCCTACGAGCAGTACTTC.

This clonotype was seen repeatedly, ten times or more. The DNA of the CDR3 is TGTGCCAGCAGACTAGCGGGACCCACAGATACGCAGTATTTT. Its protein is CASRLAGPTDTQYF. The chain is built from TRBV7-2 and TRBJ2-3, with TRBD2 matching 10 bases. J was trimmed by 2 bases and V by 6 bases; bases with no gene match: 2. The CDR3 is 14 amino acids. Germline-derived CDR1 and CDR2 are SGHTA and FQGNSA.